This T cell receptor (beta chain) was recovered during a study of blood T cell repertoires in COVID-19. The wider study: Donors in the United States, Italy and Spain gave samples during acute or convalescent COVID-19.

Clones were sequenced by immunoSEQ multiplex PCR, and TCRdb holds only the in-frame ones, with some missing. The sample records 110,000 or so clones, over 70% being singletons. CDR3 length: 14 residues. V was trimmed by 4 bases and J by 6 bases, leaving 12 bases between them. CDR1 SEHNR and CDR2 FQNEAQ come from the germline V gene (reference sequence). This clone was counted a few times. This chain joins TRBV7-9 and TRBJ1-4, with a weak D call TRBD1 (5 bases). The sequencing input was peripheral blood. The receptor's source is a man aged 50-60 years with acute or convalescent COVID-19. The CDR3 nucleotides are TGTGCCAGCAGCTACACAGGTGGAGATGAAAAACTGTTTTTT. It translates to CASSYTGGDEKLFF. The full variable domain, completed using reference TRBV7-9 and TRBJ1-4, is DTGVSQNPRHKITKRGQNVTFRCDPISEHNRLYWYRQTLGQGPEFLTYFQNEAQLEKSRLLSDRFSAERPKGSFSTLEIQRTEQGDSAMYLCASSYTGGDEKLFFGSGTQLSVL.